The clone carrying this T cell receptor beta chain was detected only a few times. As yet, its antigen is unknown. The authors made TCR beta libraries by quantitative 5'-RACE with molecular barcodes. TCRdb itself ran the 5' RACE reads through MiXCR, one entry per CDR3 protein. The sample carries 35,000 or so distinct CDR3 sequences, 16% recorded once. The data are from a study of CD8 T cells in ankylosing spondylitis. CDR3 length equals 13 residues. In germline, CDR1 is SQVTM, CDR2 ANQGSEA. V shed 5 bases and J shed 4 bases, with 14 bases lying between them. Study observations and caveats: What appeared characteristic of ankylosing spondylitis blood was a TCR beta motif of fewer than ten highly homologous variants.

V is TRBV29-1 and J is TRBJ1-1; D is possibly TRBD1 (5 bases). This sequence was found in a male donor with ankylosing spondylitis or in good health (not recorded which). The specimen sequenced was blood. The CDR3 region is CSVYEGSSTEAFF. In DNA, the CDR3 is TGCAGCGTTTACGAGGGGTCCAGCACTGAAGCTTTCTTT.